Listed below are T cell receptor beta chains from one sample, sequenced in a study of control samples from healthy donors and cancer patients. Sequencing was performed with immunoSEQ multiplex PCR; in TCRdb, only in-frame clones are kept and a portion is missing. Of approximately 59,000 clones in the sample, around 87% were seen once. Sample: PBMCs. Source of these receptors: a woman aged 55-69 years with lung cancer. CDR3s include the opening cysteine and the closing phenylalanine or tryptophan. The D gene is left open where the match is weak. Not all rows give a size; the values are once, few, many and, for expanded clones, a class.

DNA: TGTGCCAGTAGGAGACAGGTAACCGACTCTGGAAACACCATATATTTT
CDR3: CASRRQVTDSGNTIYF
size: -
D: -
J: TRBJ1-3
V: TRBV19

DNA: TGTGCCAGCAGCCACCCAGGGTTGGGAAAACTGTTTTTT
CDR3: CASSHPGLGKLFF
size: once
D: -
J: TRBJ1-4
V: TRBV27

DNA: TGCAGTGCTAGTAGGGGACAGGGGAATCAGCCCCAGCATTTT
CDR3: CSASRGQGNQPQHF
size: -
D: TRBD1
J: TRBJ1-5
V: TRBV20-1

DNA: TGCGCCAGCAGTGACAGGGGGTACGAGCAGTACTTC
CDR3: CASSDRGYEQYF
size: -
D: TRBD1
J: TRBJ2-7
V: TRBV10-2

DNA: TGTGCCAGCAGTGCACGAGCTACTACAGGGAACTATGGCTACACCTTC
CDR3: CASSARATTGNYGYTF
size: -
D: -
J: TRBJ1-2
V: TRBV6-1

DNA: TGCGCCAGCAGCCCGGTGTCTCGGACTAGCGGGGCGAGCTCCTACAATGAGCAGTTCTTC
CDR3: CASSPVSRTSGASSYNEQFF
size: -
D: TRBD2
J: TRBJ2-1
V: TRBV5-1

DNA: TGTGCCTGGACGTTTAATGAATACGAGCAGTACTTC
CDR3: CAWTFNEYEQYF
size: few
D: -
J: TRBJ2-7
V: TRBV30

DNA: TGTGCCGCCGGACAGAATGAAGAGACCCAGTACTTC
CDR3: CAAGQNEETQYF
size: -
D: -
J: TRBJ2-5
V: TRBV10-3

DNA: TGTGCCAGCAGCAAAGCGCTTCTAGCGGGCACCTCCTACGAGCAGTACTTC
CDR3: CASSKALLAGTSYEQYF
size: -
D: -
J: TRBJ2-7
V: TRBV21-1

DNA: TGTGCCAGCAGCCTACAGACAGCGAACACTGAAGCTTTCTTT
CDR3: CASSLQTANTEAFF
size: -
D: -
J: TRBJ1-1
V: TRBV7-6

DNA: TGTGCCAGCAGCGTAGACGCCTTCGGTTTTACCTACAATGAGCAGTTCTTC
CDR3: CASSVDAFGFTYNEQFF
size: -
D: -
J: TRBJ2-1
V: TRBV9

DNA: TGTGCCACAACTCTGACAGGGAACGTGGGTGGCTACACCTTC
CDR3: CATTLTGNVGGYTF
size: few
D: TRBD1
J: TRBJ1-2
V: TRBV28

DNA: TGTGCCAGTAGTATACAGAACAGGGTTTGGGAGACCCAGTACTTC
CDR3: CASSIQNRVWETQYF
size: -
D: -
J: TRBJ2-5
V: TRBV19

DNA: TGTGCCAGCAGCGCCGCGTCAGGGAGATCAGAGACCCAGTACTTC
CDR3: CASSAASGRSETQYF
size: -
D: -
J: TRBJ2-5
V: TRBV9

DNA: TGTGCCAGCAGCTCCATGGGGGGTACTGAAGCTTTCTTT
CDR3: CASSSMGGTEAFF
size: -
D: -
J: TRBJ1-1
V: TRBV7-8

DNA: TGTGCCAGCAGCATGGGACTAGCGCCCGACTCCTACAATGAGCAGTTCTTC
CDR3: CASSMGLAPDSYNEQFF
size: -
D: TRBD2
J: TRBJ2-1
V: TRBV9

DNA: TGTGCCAGCAGCCCCGTGAGCGGGGGGGCATTGGATACGCAGTATTTT
CDR3: CASSPVSGGALDTQYF
size: -
D: TRBD2
J: TRBJ2-3
V: TRBV3-1/TRBV3-2

DNA: TGCGCCAGCAGCCTAGCCGGGACTAGCGGACAAGTTAGAAGAGCCAATGAGCAGTTCTTC
CDR3: CASSLAGTSGQVRRANEQFF
size: -
D: TRBD2
J: TRBJ2-1
V: TRBV5-1

DNA: TGTGCCAGCAGCGTTACACTAGGGACCTACAATGAGCAGTTCTTC
CDR3: CASSVTLGTYNEQFF
size: -
D: -
J: TRBJ2-1
V: TRBV7-9

DNA: TGTGCCAGCAGCTTTGGCTCAACTAACGAAAAACTGTTTTTT
CDR3: CASSFGSTNEKLFF
size: -
D: -
J: TRBJ1-4
V: TRBV5-4

DNA: TGTGCCAGCAGCGTAGAGGCTTGGGATAATTCACCCCTCCACTTT
CDR3: CASSVEAWDNSPLHF
size: -
D: -
J: TRBJ1-6
V: TRBV9

DNA: TGCGCCAGCAGCTTCCAGGCAGCAACTAATGAAAAACTGTTTTTT
CDR3: CASSFQAATNEKLFF
size: once
D: -
J: TRBJ1-4
V: TRBV5-1

DNA: TGTGCCAGCAGTGAAGGGGGCGTCGGCTACACCTTC
CDR3: CASSEGGVGYTF
size: -
D: -
J: TRBJ1-2
V: TRBV6-1

DNA: TGTGCCAGCAGCTCTAGCTGGCTATCCTACGAGCAGTACTTC
CDR3: CASSSSWLSYEQYF
size: -
D: -
J: TRBJ2-7
V: TRBV7-2

DNA: TGTCCCACCCGGGCGGGGGGCGGGGGGACAGGGTCGAATGAGCAGTTCTTC
CDR3: CPTRAGGGGTGSNEQFF
size: -
D: -
J: TRBJ2-1
V: TRBV10-3

DNA: TGTGCCAGCAGCTTAGGCATGGGGATAGCCAAAAACATTCAGTACTTC
CDR3: CASSLGMGIAKNIQYF
size: -
D: -
J: TRBJ2-4
V: TRBV7-9

DNA: TGTGCCAGCAGTGAATCGTATCTAGCCAAAAACATTCAGTACTTC
CDR3: CASSESYLAKNIQYF
size: -
D: -
J: TRBJ2-4
V: TRBV2

DNA: TGTGCCAGCAGCCCTGGTCCAGGAGTGCAGTACTTC
CDR3: CASSPGPGVQYF
size: once
D: -
J: TRBJ2-7
V: TRBV7-9

DNA: TGTGCCAGCAGTCAGCCCCCCCGGGACAACCAAGAGACCCAGTACTTC
CDR3: CASSQPPRDNQETQYF
size: -
D: -
J: TRBJ2-5
V: TRBV28

DNA: TGTGCCAGCAGTCAATCCGGGACAGGGCAATCACCCCTCCACTTT
CDR3: CASSQSGTGQSPLHF
size: -
D: TRBD1
J: TRBJ1-6
V: TRBV11-2

DNA: TGTGCCAGTAGTAGCGTACAGGGGGCTCCTAATGAAAAACTGTTTTTT
CDR3: CASSSVQGAPNEKLFF
size: -
D: TRBD1
J: TRBJ1-4
V: TRBV19

DNA: TGTGCCAGCAGCTTGGCCGGGCAGACGCTCTCTGGAAACACCATATATTTT
CDR3: CASSLAGQTLSGNTIYF
size: -
D: -
J: TRBJ1-3
V: TRBV5-4

DNA: TGTGCCAGCAGCTCCGAGCTCTGGGAGACCCAGTACTTC
CDR3: CASSSELWETQYF
size: -
D: -
J: TRBJ2-5
V: TRBV7-3

DNA: TGTGCCAGCAGAGACAGGGGGCAAGAGACCCAGTACTTC
CDR3: CASRDRGQETQYF
size: -
D: TRBD1
J: TRBJ2-5
V: TRBV6-6

DNA: TGCGCCAGCAGTCCCGGGACAGGGGAGGAGACCCAGTACTTC
CDR3: CASSPGTGEETQYF
size: -
D: TRBD1
J: TRBJ2-5
V: TRBV5-1

DNA: TGCGCCAGCAGCCGGACTAGCGGGAGGGCCGTAGAGCAGTACTTC
CDR3: CASSRTSGRAVEQYF
size: -
D: TRBD2
J: TRBJ2-7
V: TRBV5-1

DNA: TGTGCCAGCAGCTCCAGAGGAGGTAGCGGGAGAGATAATGAGCAGTTCTTC
CDR3: CASSSRGGSGRDNEQFF
size: -
D: TRBD2
J: TRBJ2-1
V: TRBV7-3

DNA: TGTGCTAGTGGTTTGGGTGGGACAGTGGCCGGGGAGCTGTTTTTT
CDR3: CASGLGGTVAGELFF
size: -
D: TRBD1
J: TRBJ2-2
V: TRBV12-5

DNA: TGTGCCAGTAGTACTCCACCAGGGCAGGGACCGGGTTCACCCCTCCACTTT
CDR3: CASSTPPGQGPGSPLHF
size: -
D: -
J: TRBJ1-6
V: TRBV19

DNA: TGTGCCAGCAGCGGGAACCAAAACGAAAAACTGTTTTTT
CDR3: CASSGNQNEKLFF
size: -
D: -
J: TRBJ1-4
V: TRBV5-4

DNA: TGCGCCAGCAGCCGAGCCGGACTAGCGGGAGATAGTAGCGATGAGCAGTTCTTC
CDR3: CASSRAGLAGDSSDEQFF
size: -
D: TRBD2
J: TRBJ2-1
V: TRBV4-1

DNA: TGTGCCAGCAGCGCGGGGCGGTCCTCTGGAAACACCATATATTTT
CDR3: CASSAGRSSGNTIYF
size: -
D: -
J: TRBJ1-3
V: TRBV9

DNA: TGCAGTGCTAGTGCCGGGACCTATGGCTACACCTTC
CDR3: CSASAGTYGYTF
size: -
D: -
J: TRBJ1-2
V: TRBV20-1

DNA: TGCGCCAGCAGCCCCTCGGCGGCAGGGAGCTCCTACAATGAGCAGTTCTTC
CDR3: CASSPSAAGSSYNEQFF
size: -
D: -
J: TRBJ2-1
V: TRBV5-1

DNA: TGTGCCAGCAGCCGACAGGGACCTGGTCAGCCCCAGCATTTT
CDR3: CASSRQGPGQPQHF
size: -
D: TRBD1
J: TRBJ1-5
V: TRBV7-9

DNA: TGTGCCAGCAGCCGTAAGGGACCGGGAATCGCAACTAATGAAAAACTGTTTTTT
CDR3: CASSRKGPGIATNEKLFF
size: -
D: -
J: TRBJ1-4
V: TRBV5-4

DNA: TGTGCCAGCAGCTCTCTAGGGAACACCGGGGAGCTGTTTTTT
CDR3: CASSSLGNTGELFF
size: -
D: -
J: TRBJ2-2
V: TRBV7-3

DNA: TGTGCCAGCAGCCAAGAAGGCAGGCTCTCCTACAATGAGCAGTTCTTC
CDR3: CASSQEGRLSYNEQFF
size: -
D: -
J: TRBJ2-1
V: TRBV4-2